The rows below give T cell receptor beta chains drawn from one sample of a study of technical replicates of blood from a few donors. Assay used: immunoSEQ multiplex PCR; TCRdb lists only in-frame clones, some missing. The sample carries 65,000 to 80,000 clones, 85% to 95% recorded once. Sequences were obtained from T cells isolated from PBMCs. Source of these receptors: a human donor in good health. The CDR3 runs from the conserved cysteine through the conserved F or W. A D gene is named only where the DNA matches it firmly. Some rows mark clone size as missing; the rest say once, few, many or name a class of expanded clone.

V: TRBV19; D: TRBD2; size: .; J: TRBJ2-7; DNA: TGTGCCAGTAGTATAAAGGCGGGAGACCCCTACGAGCAGTACTTC; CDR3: CASSIKAGDPYEQYF
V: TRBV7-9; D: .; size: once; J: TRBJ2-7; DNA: TGTGCCAGCAGCTTAGGCCCTAGCTCCTACGAGCAGTACTTC; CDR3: CASSLGPSSYEQYF
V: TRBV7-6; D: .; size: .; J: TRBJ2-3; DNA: TGTGCCAGCAGGCGGTCGTATAGCACAGATACGCAGTATTTT; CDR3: CASRRSYSTDTQYF
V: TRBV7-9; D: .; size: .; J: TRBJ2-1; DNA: TGTGCCAGCAGCCTCCTCGTGGCGGGCCTATACAATGAGCAGTTCTTC; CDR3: CASSLLVAGLYNEQFF
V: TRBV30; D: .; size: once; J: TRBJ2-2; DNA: TGTGCCTGGAGTGAGACTCATACAAAAGTTGGGACCGGGGAGCTGTTTTTT; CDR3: CAWSETHTKVGTGELFF
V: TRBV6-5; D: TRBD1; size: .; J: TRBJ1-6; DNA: TGTGCCAGCAGTTCCAGGGGGCGAGATTCACCCCTCCACTTT; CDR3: CASSSRGRDSPLHF
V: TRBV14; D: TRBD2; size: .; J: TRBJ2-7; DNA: TGTGCCAGCAGCCCCGTATCGTTTAGGGGTAGCGGGAGATACGAGCAGTACTTC; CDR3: CASSPVSFRGSGRYEQYF
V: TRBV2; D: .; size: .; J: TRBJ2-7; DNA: TGTGCCAGCATTCGTAGCGGCGACGAGCAGTACTTC; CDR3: CASIRSGDEQYF
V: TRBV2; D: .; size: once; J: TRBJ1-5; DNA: TGTGCCAGCAGTCCTGACGACAGAAATCAGCCCCAGCATTTT; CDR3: CASSPDDRNQPQHF
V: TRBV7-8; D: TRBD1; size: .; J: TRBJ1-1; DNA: TGTGCCAGTAGGGGCCAGGACAGGGGGCGGATCGCCACACCGAACACTGAAGCTTTCTTT; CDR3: CASRGQDRGRIATPNTEAFF
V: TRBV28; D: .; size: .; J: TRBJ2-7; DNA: TGTGCCAGCAGCCTAGACGGATCCTACGAGCAGTACTTC; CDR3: CASSLDGSYEQYF
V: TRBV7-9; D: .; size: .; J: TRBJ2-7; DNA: TGTGCCAGCAGCTTTTCGGGAAGCGGCACTCTTCGGGAGCAGTACTTC; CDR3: CASSFSGSGTLREQYF
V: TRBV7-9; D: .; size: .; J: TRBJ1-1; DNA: TGTGCCAGCAGCTTGGAGGGGCACACTGAAGCTTTCTTT; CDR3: CASSLEGHTEAFF
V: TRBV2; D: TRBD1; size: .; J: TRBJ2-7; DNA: TGTGCCAGCAGTGAATGGGACAGGGTCTCCTACGAGCAGTACTTC; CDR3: CASSEWDRVSYEQYF
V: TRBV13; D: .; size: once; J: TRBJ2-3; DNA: TGTGCCAGCAGCTTCGAGAGAGGCACAGATACGCAGTATTTT; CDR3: CASSFERGTDTQYF
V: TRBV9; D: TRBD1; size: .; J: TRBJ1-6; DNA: TGTGCCAGCAGCGTAGAAGGGACAGGACGCTCAGGGACCCTCCACTTT; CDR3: CASSVEGTGRSGTLHF
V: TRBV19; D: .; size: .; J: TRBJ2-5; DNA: TGTGCCAGTAGTATTGTGGTCGGGGAGACCCAGTACTTC; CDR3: CASSIVVGETQYF
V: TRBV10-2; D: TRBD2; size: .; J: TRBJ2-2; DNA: TGCGCCAGCAGTGAAGAAATTCCACTAGCGGGGGAGCCGAACACCGGGGAGCTGTTTTTT; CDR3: CASSEEIPLAGEPNTGELFF
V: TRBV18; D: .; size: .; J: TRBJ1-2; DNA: TGTGCCAGCTCACCACCTACGACGGAATGGAGTGGCTACACCTTC; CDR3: CASSPPTTEWSGYTF
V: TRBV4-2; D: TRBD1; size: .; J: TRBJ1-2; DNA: TGTGCCAGCAGCCAAAAGGACAGGCACCCTAACTATGGCTACACCTTC; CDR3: CASSQKDRHPNYGYTF
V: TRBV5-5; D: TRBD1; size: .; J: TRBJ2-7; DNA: TGTGCCAGCAGCCCACTGGGACAGGGTGGCGACGAGCAGTACTTC; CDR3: CASSPLGQGGDEQYF
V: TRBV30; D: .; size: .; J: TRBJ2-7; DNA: TGTGCCTGGAGTGTATCATACGAGCAGTACTTC; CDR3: CAWSVSYEQYF
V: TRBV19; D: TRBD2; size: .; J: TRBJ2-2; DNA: TGTGCCAGTAGGATAGGGACTAAGGGCAACACCGGGGAGCTGTTTTTT; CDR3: CASRIGTKGNTGELFF
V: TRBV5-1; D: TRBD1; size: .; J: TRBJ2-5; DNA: TGCGCCAGCAGCTCTGGGGCAGGGGGCAGCTACCAAGAGACCCAGTACTTC; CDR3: CASSSGAGGSYQETQYF